A selection of T cell receptor beta chains follows, all from one sample in a study of cytomegalovirus exposure and HLA in healthy donors. The table came from immunoSEQ multiplex PCR; TCRdb's copy has only in-frame clones and leaves some out. The data hold over 100,000 clones, with approximately 8.7% observed a single time. Sequencing was carried out using PBMCs. These receptors were collected from a man aged 35 to 55 in good health and CMV-seronegative. The CDR3 runs from the conserved cysteine through the conserved F or W. D genes are given only for firm matches. Rows may omit the clone size; those that give it use once, few, many or a size class.

V	size	J	D	DNA	CDR3
TRBV9	few	TRBJ1-6	-	TGTGCCAGCAGCGTCGGGGGGCAGACCTATAATTCACCCCTCCACTTT	CASSVGGQTYNSPLHF
TRBV4-3	few	TRBJ2-2	TRBD2	TGCGCCAGCAGCCCGACTAGCGGGGGAACCGGGGAGCTGTTTTTT	CASSPTSGGTGELFF
TRBV10-3	few	TRBJ1-3	TRBD1	TGTGCCACAGGGGTCAGGACAGGGCCCATCACCATATATTTT	CATGVRTGPITIYF
TRBV18	once	TRBJ1-2	TRBD1	TGTGCCAGCTCACCACCTGACGGACAGGATTACTATGGCTACACCTTC	CASSPPDGQDYYGYTF
TRBV29-1	-	TRBJ1-1	-	TGCAGCGTTGGGGGGGTAAGGACTGAAGCTTTCTTT	CSVGGVRTEAFF
TRBV5-1	-	TRBJ2-6	TRBD1	TGCGCCAGCAGCGAAAGGGGGCTGGGGGCCAACGTCCTGAATTTC	CASSERGLGANVLNF
TRBV28	few	TRBJ1-4	-	TGTGCCAGTGTGGGGCAGGGTCAGTTGGAAAAACTGTTTTTT	CASVGQGQLEKLFF
TRBV29-1	few	TRBJ2-1	TRBD1	TGCAGCGTCCTGGACAGGATCTACGAGCAGTTCTTC	CSVLDRIYEQFF
TRBV9	few	TRBJ2-2	-	TGTGCCAGCAGCGTAGGTGGGGGGTCGAACACCGGGGAGCTGTTTTTT	CASSVGGGSNTGELFF
TRBV4-1	few	TRBJ2-7	-	TGCGCCAGCAGCCAAGAACAGGCCTACGAGCAGTACTTC	CASSQEQAYEQYF
TRBV6-1	-	TRBJ2-7	-	TGTGCCAGCAGCGTACAGGGTTCCCCCTACGAGCAGTACTTC	CASSVQGSPYEQYF
TRBV5-6	few	TRBJ1-1	TRBD1	TGTGCCAGCAGCACCGGACAGGGCCCCGGTGAAGCTTTCTTT	CASSTGQGPGEAFF
TRBV11-3	few	TRBJ2-2	-	TGTGCCAGCAGCCTGTGGGCGGGGAATACCGGGGAGCTGTTTTTT	CASSLWAGNTGELFF
TRBV19	few	TRBJ2-1	TRBD2	TGTGCCAGTAGTAGGACTAGCGGGGCTGACAATGAGCAGTTCTTC	CASSRTSGADNEQFF
TRBV7-7	-	TRBJ2-1	TRBD2	TGTGCCAGCAGCCCTAGCGGGGGATCCTACAATGAGCAGTTCTTC	CASSPSGGSYNEQFF
TRBV5-4	few	TRBJ1-6	TRBD1	TGTGCCAGCAGCTCAGGGCTATGGACAGGCGGCTCACCCCTCCACTTT	CASSSGLWTGGSPLHF
TRBV28	few	TRBJ2-3	-	TGTGCCAGCAGTTTGCAGGGAATAGCTACGCAGTATTTT	CASSLQGIATQYF
TRBV6-5	few	TRBJ2-7	-	TGTGCCAGCACTACGTCACCACAGTCCTACGAGCAGTACTTC	CASTTSPQSYEQYF
TRBV7-8	-	TRBJ1-6	-	TGTGCCAGCAGCTTACTCCAGGTAGGTTCACCCCTCCACTTT	CASSLLQVGSPLHF
TRBV6-5	-	TRBJ2-7	TRBD2	TGTGCCAGCAGTTACCATGGACTAGCGGGGGCCGAGCAGTACTTC	CASSYHGLAGAEQYF
TRBV5-6	-	TRBJ2-7	TRBD1	TGTGCCAGCAGCTTGGACAGGGGTACGATGCAGTACTTC	CASSLDRGTMQYF
TRBV5-1	-	TRBJ2-3	TRBD2	TGCGCCAGCAGCTTGGAAGGGCGGGGGGAAACAGATACGCAGTATTTT	CASSLEGRGETDTQYF
TRBV19	-	TRBJ2-7	-	TGTGCCAGTAGTGGAGGGAACTCCTACGAGCAGTACTTC	CASSGGNSYEQYF
TRBV5-6	-	TRBJ2-3	TRBD1	TGTGCCAGCAGTCCCGGGACAGGGGCAGATACGCAGTATTTT	CASSPGTGADTQYF
TRBV5-6	-	TRBJ2-7	TRBD1	TGTGCCAGCAGCTGGACAGGGTCCTACGAGCAGTACTTC	CASSWTGSYEQYF
TRBV19	few	TRBJ1-4	TRBD1	TGTGCCAGTAGCGCTTGGGGACAGGTGAATGAAAAACTGTTTTTT	CASSAWGQVNEKLFF
TRBV5-1	few	TRBJ1-3	-	TGCGCCAGCAGCACCCAAGCGGGAAACACCATATATTTT	CASSTQAGNTIYF
TRBV5-6	-	TRBJ1-2	TRBD1	TGTGCCAGCAGCAGGGGACAGGGGACCGGTCGCTATGGCTACACCTTC	CASSRGQGTGRYGYTF
TRBV4-1	-	TRBJ1-5	-	TGCGCGAGCAGCCAAGCGCAGGGGCTATGGAATAAGCCCCAGCATTTT	CASSQAQGLWNKPQHF
TRBV7-9	few	TRBJ2-1	TRBD2	TGTGCCAGCAGGCGAGGGACTAGCGGGGGGAATGAGCAGTTCTTC	CASRRGTSGGNEQFF
TRBV19	few	TRBJ1-4	-	TGTGCCAGTAATTGGAGGGCCGGGGATGAAAAACTGTTTTTT	CASNWRAGDEKLFF
TRBV7-2	-	TRBJ1-4	-	TGTGCCAGCAGCTTAAACTCTTTTGTAACTAATGAAAAACTGTTTTTT	CASSLNSFVTNEKLFF
TRBV7-2	few	TRBJ2-1	-	TGTGCCAGCAGCTTAAGGCAGGGGACGAGTGGGAATGAGCAGTTCTTC	CASSLRQGTSGNEQFF
TRBV6-5	few	TRBJ1-1	-	TGTGCCAGCAGTTACGGGCAGGGTTTTCCTGAAGCTTTCTTT	CASSYGQGFPEAFF
TRBV7-9	-	TRBJ2-7	-	TGTGCCAGCAGCCGACAGGCTACGGGGGAGCAGTACTTC	CASSRQATGEQYF
TRBV2	few	TRBJ2-7	-	TGTGCCATAAGCACACAGACCCCCGCCGAGCAGTACTTC	CAISTQTPAEQYF
TRBV15	few	TRBJ1-4	-	TGTGCCACCAGCAGAGGAAGGGAAGAGGGTGAAAAACTGTTTTTT	CATSRGREEGEKLFF
TRBV7-3	few	TRBJ1-2	-	TGTGCCAGCAGCTTAAGGGCAGTGTTTTATGGCTACACCTTC	CASSLRAVFYGYTF
TRBV25-1	-	TRBJ1-4	-	TGTGCCAGCAGTGAATTCAAGGGGGGGAATGAAAAACTGTTTTTT	CASSEFKGGNEKLFF
TRBV6-6	-	TRBJ1-2	TRBD1	TGTGCCAGCAGTTACCGCCGGGACAGCAAAGCGGGCTACACCTTC	CASSYRRDSKAGYTF
TRBV9	few	TRBJ2-7	TRBD1	TGTGCCAGCAGCGTAGGAGGGGGCGCCACCTACGAGCAGTACTTC	CASSVGGGATYEQYF
TRBV11-2	-	TRBJ2-1	TRBD2	TGTGCCAGCAGGGGACTAGCGGGGGGGCCGAGGACGTTGAGGAAGCAGTTCTTC	CASRGLAGGPRTLRKQFF
TRBV5-6	few	TRBJ2-3	-	TGTGCCAGCAGCTTCCGTAGCACAGATACGCAGTATTTT	CASSFRSTDTQYF
TRBV27	-	TRBJ1-2	-	TGTGCCAGCAGTCCGACCTTCTCCAGGCCTGGCTACACCTTC	CASSPTFSRPGYTF
TRBV2	few	TRBJ2-5	TRBD1	TGTGCCAGAGGGGGCGTGGCAGGGACACAAGAGACCCAGTACTTC	CARGGVAGTQETQYF
TRBV11-3	-	TRBJ2-3	TRBD2	TGTGCCAGCGGATCGGGGGGGACCACAGATACGCAGTATTTT	CASGSGGTTDTQYF
TRBV5-6	-	TRBJ2-1	TRBD2	TGTGCCAGCAGCACAGGACTAGCGGGGTTTTTTTCCTACAATGAGCAGTTCTTC	CASSTGLAGFFSYNEQFF
TRBV27	few	TRBJ1-6	-	TGTGCCAGCAGTTTAGTCGGTTATAATTCACCCCTCCACTTT	CASSLVGYNSPLHF
TRBV19	-	TRBJ2-2	-	TGTGCCAGTAGTATTAACCCGCAGGAGAACACCGGGGAGCTGTTTTTT	CASSINPQENTGELFF
TRBV7-2	few	TRBJ1-3	-	TGTGCCAGCAGCTTTCCCCACGGGGGTGGAAACACCATATATTTT	CASSFPHGGGNTIYF
TRBV25-1	-	TRBJ2-7	-	TGTGCCAGCAGTGAATTTGGTACTAGCTCCTACGAGCAGTACTTC	CASSEFGTSSYEQYF
TRBV11-2	few	TRBJ2-7	-	TGTGCCAGCAGCTTAGGCCCTAACTACGAGCAGTACTTC	CASSLGPNYEQYF
TRBV10-1	few	TRBJ1-5	-	TGCGCCAGCAGTGCCGAGATCTATCAGCCCCAGCATTTT	CASSAEIYQPQHF